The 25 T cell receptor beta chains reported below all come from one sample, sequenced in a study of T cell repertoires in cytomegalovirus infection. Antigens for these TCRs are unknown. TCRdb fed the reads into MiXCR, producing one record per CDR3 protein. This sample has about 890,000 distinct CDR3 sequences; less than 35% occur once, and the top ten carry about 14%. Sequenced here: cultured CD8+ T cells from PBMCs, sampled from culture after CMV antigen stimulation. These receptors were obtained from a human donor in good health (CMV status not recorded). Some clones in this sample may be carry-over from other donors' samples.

The CDR3 nucleotides are TGCGCCAGCAGCCTGCGGACAGGGGGAGGCAGGAGGGAAGCTTTCTTT. Translated, it gives CASSLRTGGGRREAFF. This chain links TRBV5-1 with TRBJ1-1; the match to TRBD1 covers 10 bases. CDR3 size: 16 residues. Germline-derived CDR1 and CDR2 are SGHRS and YFSETQ. The V and J ends lost 4 bases and 8 bases, in that order; junction bases with no gene match: 14.

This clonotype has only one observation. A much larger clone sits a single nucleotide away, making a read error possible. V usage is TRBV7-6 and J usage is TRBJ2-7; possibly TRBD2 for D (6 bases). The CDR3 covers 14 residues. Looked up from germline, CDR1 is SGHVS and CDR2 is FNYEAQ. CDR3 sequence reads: CASSLGGGEYERYF. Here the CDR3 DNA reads TGTGCCAGCAGCTTAGGCGGCGGGGAATACGAGCGGTACTTC.

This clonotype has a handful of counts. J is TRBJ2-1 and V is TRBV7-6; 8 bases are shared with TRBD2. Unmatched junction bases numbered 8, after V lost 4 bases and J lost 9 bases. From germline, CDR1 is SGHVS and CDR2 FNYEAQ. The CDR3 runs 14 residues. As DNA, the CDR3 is TGTGCCAGCAGCTATACGGGGGGGCACGGTGAGCAGTTCTTC. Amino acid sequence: CASSYTGGHGEQFF.

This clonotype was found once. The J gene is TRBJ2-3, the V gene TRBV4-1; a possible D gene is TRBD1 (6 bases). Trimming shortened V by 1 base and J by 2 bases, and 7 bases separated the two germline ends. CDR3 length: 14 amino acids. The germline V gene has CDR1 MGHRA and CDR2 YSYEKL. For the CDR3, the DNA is TGCGCCAGCAGCCAAGGGGACACCACAGATACGCAGTATTTT. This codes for CASSQGDTTDTQYF.

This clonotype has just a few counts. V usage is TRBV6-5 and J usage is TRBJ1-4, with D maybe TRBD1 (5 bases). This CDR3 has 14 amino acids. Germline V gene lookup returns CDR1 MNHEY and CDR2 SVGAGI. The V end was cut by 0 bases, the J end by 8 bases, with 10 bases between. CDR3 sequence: CASSYSSGWEKLFF. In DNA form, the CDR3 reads TGTGCCAGCAGTTACTCTTCAGGGTGGGAAAAACTGTTTTTT.

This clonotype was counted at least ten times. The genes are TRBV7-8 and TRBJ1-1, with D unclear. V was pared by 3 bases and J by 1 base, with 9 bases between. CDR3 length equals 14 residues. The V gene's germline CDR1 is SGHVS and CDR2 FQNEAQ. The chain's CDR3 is CASSFEERNTEAFF. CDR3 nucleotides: TGTGCCAGCAGCTTCGAGGAGCGGAACACTGAAGCTTTCTTT.

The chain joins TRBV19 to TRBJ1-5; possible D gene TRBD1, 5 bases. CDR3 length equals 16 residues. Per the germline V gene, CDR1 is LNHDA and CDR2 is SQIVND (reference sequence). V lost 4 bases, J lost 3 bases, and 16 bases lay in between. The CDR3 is CASSTPAGSNNQPQHF. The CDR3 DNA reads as TGTGCCAGTAGTACCCCGGCAGGGAGTAACAATCAGCCCCAGCATTTT.

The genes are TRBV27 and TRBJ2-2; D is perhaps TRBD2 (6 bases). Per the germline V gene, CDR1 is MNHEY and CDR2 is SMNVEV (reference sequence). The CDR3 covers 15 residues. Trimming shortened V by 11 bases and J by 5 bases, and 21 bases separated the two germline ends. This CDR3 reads CASLSGTLGTGELFF. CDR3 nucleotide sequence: TGTGCCTCCCTTAGCGGAACTTTAGGAACCGGGGAGCTGTTTTTT.

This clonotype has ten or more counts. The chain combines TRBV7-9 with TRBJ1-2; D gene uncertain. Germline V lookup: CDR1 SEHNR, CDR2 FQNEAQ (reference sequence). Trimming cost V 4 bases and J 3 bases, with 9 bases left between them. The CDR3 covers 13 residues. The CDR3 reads CASSSPPDYGYTF. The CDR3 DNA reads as TGTGCCAGCAGCTCGCCCCCGGACTATGGCTACACCTTC.

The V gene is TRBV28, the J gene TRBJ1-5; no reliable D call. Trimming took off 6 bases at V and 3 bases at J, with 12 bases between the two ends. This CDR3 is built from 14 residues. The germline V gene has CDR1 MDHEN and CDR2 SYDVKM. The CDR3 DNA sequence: TGTGCCAGCAGCCTGTGGTCCTTCAATCAGCCCCAGCATTTT. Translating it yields CASSLWSFNQPQHF.

This CDR3 reads CASSLESRQPIYTGELFF. In DNA, the CDR3 is TGTGCCAGCAGCTTGGAGTCTAGGCAGCCAATATACACCGGGGAGCTGTTTTTT. The rearrangement joins TRBV5-6 to TRBJ2-2; D is ambiguous. The CDR3 length is 18 residues. The V end was cut by 0 bases, the J end by 3 bases, with 18 bases between. From germline, CDR1 is SGHDT and CDR2 YYEEEE.

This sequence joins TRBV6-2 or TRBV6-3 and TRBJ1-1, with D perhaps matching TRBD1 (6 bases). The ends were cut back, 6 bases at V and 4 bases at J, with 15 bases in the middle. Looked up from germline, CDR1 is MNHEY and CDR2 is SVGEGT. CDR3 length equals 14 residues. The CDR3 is CASRPFDRPTEAFF. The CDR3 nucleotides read TGTGCCAGCAGACCGTTCGACAGGCCCACTGAAGCTTTCTTT.

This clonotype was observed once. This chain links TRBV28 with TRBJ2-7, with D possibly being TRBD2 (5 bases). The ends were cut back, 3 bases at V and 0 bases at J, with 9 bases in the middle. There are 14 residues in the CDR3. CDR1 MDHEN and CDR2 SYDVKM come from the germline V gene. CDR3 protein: CASSFREISYEQYF. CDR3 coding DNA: TGTGCCAGCAGTTTTAGGGAGATCTCCTACGAGCAGTACTTC.

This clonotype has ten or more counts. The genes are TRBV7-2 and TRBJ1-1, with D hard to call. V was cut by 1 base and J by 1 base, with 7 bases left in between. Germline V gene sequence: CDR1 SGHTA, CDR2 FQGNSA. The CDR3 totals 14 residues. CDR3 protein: CASSLGRGNTEAFF. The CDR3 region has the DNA TGTGCCAGCAGCTTAGGGCGGGGGAACACTGAAGCTTTCTTT.

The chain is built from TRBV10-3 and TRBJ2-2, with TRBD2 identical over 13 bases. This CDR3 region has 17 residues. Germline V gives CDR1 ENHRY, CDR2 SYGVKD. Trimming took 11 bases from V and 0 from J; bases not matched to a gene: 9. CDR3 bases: TGTGCCGCCTGGACTAGCGGGGGACCCTCGAACACCGGGGAGCTGTTTTTT. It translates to CAAWTSGGPSNTGELFF.

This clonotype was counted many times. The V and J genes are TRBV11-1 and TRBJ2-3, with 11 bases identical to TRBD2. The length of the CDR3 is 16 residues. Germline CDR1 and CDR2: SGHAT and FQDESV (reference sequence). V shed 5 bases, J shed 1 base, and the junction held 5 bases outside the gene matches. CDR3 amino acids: CASSPRTSGRTDTQYF. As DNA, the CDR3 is TGTGCCAGCAGCCCCAGGACTAGCGGGCGCACAGATACGCAGTATTTT.

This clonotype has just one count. In nucleotides, the CDR3 is TGTGCCAGTAAGGCGGGGGGCGCTTATGGCTACACCTTC. This sequence encodes CASKAGGAYGYTF. V is TRBV19 and J is TRBJ1-2, with D possibly being TRBD1 (6 bases). CDR1 is LNHDA and CDR2 is SQIVND in the germline V gene (reference sequence). Trimming shortened V by 7 bases and J by 5 bases, and 14 bases separated the two germline ends. CDR3 length: 13 residues.

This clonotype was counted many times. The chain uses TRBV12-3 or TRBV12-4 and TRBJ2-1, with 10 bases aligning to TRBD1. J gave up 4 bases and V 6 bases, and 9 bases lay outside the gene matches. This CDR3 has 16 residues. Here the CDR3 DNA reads TGTGCCAGCAGGGAACCGGGACAGGGGTTTTACAATGAGCAGTTCTTC. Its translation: CASREPGQGFYNEQFF.

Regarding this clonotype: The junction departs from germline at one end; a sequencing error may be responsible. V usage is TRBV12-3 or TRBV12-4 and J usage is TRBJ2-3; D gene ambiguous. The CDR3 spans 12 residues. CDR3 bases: TGTGCCAACAGTCCCTACACAGATACGCAGTATTTT. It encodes CANSPYTDTQYF.

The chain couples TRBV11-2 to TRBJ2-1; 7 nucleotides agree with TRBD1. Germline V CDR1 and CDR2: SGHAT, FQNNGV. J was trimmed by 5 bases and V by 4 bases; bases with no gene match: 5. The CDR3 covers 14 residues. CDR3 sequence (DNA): TGTGCCAGCAGCTCGGGACAGAATCACAATGAGCAGTTCTTC. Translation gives CASSSGQNHNEQFF.

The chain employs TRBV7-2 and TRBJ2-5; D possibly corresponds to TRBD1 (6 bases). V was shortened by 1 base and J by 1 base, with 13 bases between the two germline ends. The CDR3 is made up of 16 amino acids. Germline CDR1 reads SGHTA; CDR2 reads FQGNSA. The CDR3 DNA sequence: TGTGCCAGCAGCTTAGGAGGGACAATTTTCCAAGAGACCCAGTACTTC. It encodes CASSLGGTIFQETQYF.

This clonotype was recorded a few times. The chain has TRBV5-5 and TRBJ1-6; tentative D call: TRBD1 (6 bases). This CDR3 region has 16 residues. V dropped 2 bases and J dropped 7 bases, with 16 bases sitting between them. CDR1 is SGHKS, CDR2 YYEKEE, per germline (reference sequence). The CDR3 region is CASSLLRGAVNSPLHF. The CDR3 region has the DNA TGTGCCAGCAGCTTATTGCGGGGGGCGGTAAATTCACCCCTCCACTTT.

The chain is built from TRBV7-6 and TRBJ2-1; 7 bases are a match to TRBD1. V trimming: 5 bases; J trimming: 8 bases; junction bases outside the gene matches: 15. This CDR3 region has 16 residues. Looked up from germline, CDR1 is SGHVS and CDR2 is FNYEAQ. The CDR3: CASSALQGKKGDEQFF. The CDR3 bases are TGTGCCAGCAGCGCCCTACAGGGGAAGAAGGGGGATGAGCAGTTCTTC.

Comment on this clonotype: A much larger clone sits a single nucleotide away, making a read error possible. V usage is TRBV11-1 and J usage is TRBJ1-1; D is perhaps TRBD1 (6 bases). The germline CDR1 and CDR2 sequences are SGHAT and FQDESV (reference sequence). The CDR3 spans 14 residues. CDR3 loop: CASTATGSNTGAFF. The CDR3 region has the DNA TGTGCCAGCACCGCAACAGGGTCGAACACTGGAGCTTTCTTT.

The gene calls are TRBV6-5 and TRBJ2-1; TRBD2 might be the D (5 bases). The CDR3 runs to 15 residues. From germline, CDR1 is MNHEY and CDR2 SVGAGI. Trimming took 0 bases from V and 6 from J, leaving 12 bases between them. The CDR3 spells CASSYSIYRGNEQFF. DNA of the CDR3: TGTGCCAGCAGTTACTCGATTTATCGGGGCAATGAGCAGTTCTTC.